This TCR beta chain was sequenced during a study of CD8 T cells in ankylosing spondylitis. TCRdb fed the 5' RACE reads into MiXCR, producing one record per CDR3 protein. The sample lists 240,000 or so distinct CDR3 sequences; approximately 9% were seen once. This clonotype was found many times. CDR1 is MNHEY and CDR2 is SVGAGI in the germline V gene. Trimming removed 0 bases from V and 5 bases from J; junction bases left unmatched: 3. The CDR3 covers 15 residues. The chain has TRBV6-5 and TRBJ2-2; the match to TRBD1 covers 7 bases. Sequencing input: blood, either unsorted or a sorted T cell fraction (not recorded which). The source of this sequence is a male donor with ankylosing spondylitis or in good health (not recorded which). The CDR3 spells CASSYSGTVTGELFF. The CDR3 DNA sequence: TGTGCCAGCAGTTACTCTGGGACAGTTACCGGGGAGCTGTTTTTT.